These T cell receptor beta chains were read from a single sample in a study of OX40 agonist ivuxolimab in advanced cancers. Profiled with immunoSEQ multiplex PCR; TCRdb holds only in-frame clones, not every one. The repertoire consists of roughly 41,000 clones, with around nine tenths occurring once and the leading ten covering about 13%. Sequenced material: CD4+ or CD8+ T cells sorted from blood, taken in a trial of the OX40 agonist ivuxolimab. Every receptor here comes from an adult with an advanced solid tumor such as melanoma, head and neck, liver or kidney cancer. Each CDR3 is given with its conserved first and last residue. The order of the fields is clone size, J gene, D gene, V gene, CDR3 protein, CDR3 DNA. A D gene is named only where the DNA matches it firmly. Not all rows give a size; the values are once, few, many and, for expanded clones, a class.

. TRBJ2-7 . TRBV7-9 CASSLVQEYYEQYF TGTGCCAGCAGCTTAGTACAGGAATACTACGAGCAGTACTTC
. TRBJ2-7 . TRBV13 CASSLSMGEQYF TGTGCCAGCAGCTTATCTATGGGCGAGCAGTACTTC
. TRBJ1-3 . TRBV19 CASRHRGGGNTIYF TGTGCCAGTAGGCATCGCGGGGGGGGAAACACCATATATTTT
few TRBJ1-1 TRBD1 TRBV5-8 CASSTDRADRTLNTEAFF TGTGCCAGCAGCACGGACAGGGCTGACCGGACGTTGAACACTGAAGCTTTCTTT
. TRBJ2-2 TRBD1 TRBV19 CASSPWTGDNTGELFF TGTGCCAGTAGTCCCTGGACAGGGGATAACACCGGGGAGCTGTTTTTT
. TRBJ1-2 TRBD1 TRBV5-6 CASSLLPGQGNYGYTF TGTGCCAGCAGCTTGCTACCGGGACAGGGGAACTATGGCTACACCTTC
. TRBJ1-1 . TRBV9 CASSDGAIQGAFF TGTGCCAGCAGCGATGGCGCCATTCAGGGAGCTTTCTTT
. TRBJ2-7 . TRBV11-2 CASSLFHGRKGIYEQYF TGTGCCAGCAGCTTATTTCACGGTCGGAAGGGGATCTACGAGCAGTACTTC
. TRBJ2-2 TRBD1 TRBV27 CASSPRDRGPAGELFF TGTGCCAGCAGTCCACGGGACAGGGGACCGGCCGGGGAGCTGTTTTTT
. TRBJ2-1 TRBD2 TRBV9 CASSAGLAGGEQFF TGTGCCAGCAGCGCCGGACTAGCGGGAGGTGAGCAGTTCTTC
. TRBJ1-2 TRBD1 TRBV6-1 CASRLTGVNYGYTF TGTGCCAGCCGACTTACAGGGGTGAACTATGGCTACACCTTC
once TRBJ1-1 . TRBV4-3 CASSQVLLKGGTEAFF TGCGCCAGCAGCCAAGTTTTACTAAAGGGGGGCACTGAAGCTTTCTTT
. TRBJ2-5 . TRBV5-6 CASSLGADQYF TGTGCCAGCAGCTTGGGGGCAGACCAGTACTTC
. TRBJ2-3 . TRBV29-1 CSVAGSGDTQYF TGCAGCGTTGCAGGGTCAGGAGATACGCAGTATTTT
. TRBJ1-2 . TRBV9 CASSQTGTVYGYTF TGTGCCAGCAGCCAAACAGGGACGGTCTATGGCTACACCTTC
. TRBJ2-1 . TRBV13 CASSLEAGRINEQFF TGTGCCAGCAGCTTAGAGGCAGGGCGCATCAATGAGCAGTTCTTC
. TRBJ1-4 . TRBV19 CASSIDREKLFF TGTGCCAGTAGTATAGATCGTGAAAAACTGTTTTTT
. TRBJ2-3 . TRBV27 CASSAPGGAPDTQYF TGTGCCAGCAGTGCCCCTGGGGGCGCACCAGATACGCAGTATTTT
. TRBJ2-1 TRBD2 TRBV7-9 CASSLGGGGNNEQFF TGTGCCAGCAGCTTAGGTGGGGGGGGAAACAATGAGCAGTTCTTC
once TRBJ1-3 . TRBV19 CASKKISGNTIYF TGTGCCAGTAAGAAGATCTCTGGAAACACCATATATTTT
. TRBJ2-3 . TRBV6-4 CASSDSGDPPEYF TGTGCCAGCAGTGACTCGGGGGATCCCCCTGAGTATTTT
. TRBJ2-1 . TRBV7-3 CASSLIVGALYNEQFF TGTGCCAGCAGCCTCATAGTGGGGGCCTTATACAATGAGCAGTTCTTC
. TRBJ2-1 . TRBV9 CASSVGGGQSSYNEQFF TGTGCCAGCAGCGTAGGCGGGGGCCAGAGCTCCTACAATGAGCAGTTCTTC
. TRBJ1-2 TRBD1 TRBV27 CASSLGQGSAYGYTF TGTGCCAGCAGTTTAGGACAGGGAAGCGCCTATGGCTACACCTTC
once TRBJ2-7 TRBD2 TRBV13 CASSLASWEGKGDEQYF TGTGCCAGCAGCTTAGCCTCATGGGAGGGAAAGGGCGACGAGCAGTACTTC
. TRBJ2-1 TRBD2 TRBV27 CATGSGTNNEQFF TGTGCCACGGGTAGCGGGACCAACAATGAGCAGTTCTTC
. TRBJ2-3 . TRBV9 CASSVGGRGTQYF TGTGCCAGCAGCGTAGGCGGCCGGGGGACGCAGTATTTT